Each of the 23 T cell receptor beta chains below was sequenced from the same sample in a study of blood T cell repertoires in COVID-19. Libraries were prepared by immunoSEQ multiplex PCR; TCRdb keeps only in-frame clonotypes and omits some of them. The table includes 300,000 to 400,000 clones, around 85% detected once. The sequencing input was PBMCs or T cells enriched from blood (not recorded which). Receptors were obtained from a woman aged 25 to 45 who had been exposed to COVID-19.

The chain couples TRBV28 to TRBJ1-1, with 7 bases aligning to TRBD1. The V gene's germline CDR1 is MDHEN and CDR2 SYDVKM. V lost 1 base and J lost 0; bases outside the gene matches: 5. There are 16 residues in the CDR3. The CDR3 sequence is CASSLFFGQVNTEAFF. The CDR3 region has the DNA TGTGCCAGCAGTTTATTTTTCGGACAGGTGAACACTGAAGCTTTCTTT.

The chain recombines TRBV7-9 with TRBJ1-5; the D is unclear. The length of the CDR3 is 15 residues. Between the trimmed V and J ends, which lost 1 base and 0 bases, there was a span of 7 bases. Germline CDR1 is SEHNR and CDR2 is FQNEAQ (reference sequence). This CDR3 is CASSLGRSSNQPQHF. CDR3 nucleotide sequence: TGTGCCAGCAGCTTAGGCAGGTCTAGCAATCAGCCCCAGCATTTT.

The rearrangement links TRBV2 to TRBJ2-7; tentatively, D is TRBD1 (6 bases). The V end was cut by 5 bases, the J end by 0 bases, with 8 bases between. The CDR3 sequence is 13 residues long. The V gene's germline CDR1 is SNHLY and CDR2 FYNNEI. This CDR3 reads CASSWDNSYEQYF. The CDR3 bases are TGTGCCAGCAGTTGGGACAACTCCTACGAGCAGTACTTC.

This clone was seen a handful of times. The chain carries TRBV3-1 (or the pseudogene TRBV3-2) and TRBJ1-5; possible D gene TRBD1, 6 bases. V shed 0 bases and J shed 6 bases, with 9 bases lying between them. The CDR3 is 14 amino acids. The germline CDR1 and CDR2 sequences are LGHDT and YNNKEL (reference sequence). CDR3 amino acids: CASSQEIRGQPQHF. CDR3 nucleotides: TGTGCCAGCAGCCAAGAAATCAGGGGTCAGCCCCAGCATTTT.

This clone was seen just once. At one of its ends the junction is not consistent with the germline gene, which may arise from a read error. J is TRBJ2-2 and V is TRBV7-7; D is possibly TRBD2 (6 bases). Germline assignment: CDR1 SSHAT and CDR2 FNYEAQ (reference sequence). The CDR3 is made up of 15 amino acids. The CDR3 DNA sequence: TGTGCTAGCAGCCCTGGGGGGTCGAACACCGGGGAGCTGTTTTTT. It translates to CASSPGGSNTGELFF.

The chain carries TRBV7-9 and TRBJ2-5; 8 nucleotides match TRBD2. The germline V gene encodes CDR1 SEHNR and CDR2 FQNEAQ (reference sequence). V was pared by 5 bases and J by 5 bases, with 10 bases of the junction left unmatched. This CDR3 has 15 amino acids. This CDR3 is CASSQGAGVAETQYF. Here the CDR3 DNA reads TGTGCCAGCAGCCAAGGAGCGGGAGTTGCGGAGACCCAGTACTTC.

This clone was found a few times. The V call is TRBV28, the J call TRBJ1-3, with TRBD1 matching over 10 bases. The length of the CDR3 is 16 residues. Germline V gives CDR1 MDHEN, CDR2 SYDVKM. J lost 4 bases, V lost 3 bases, and 6 bases had no gene match. The chain's CDR3 is CASSFDRGPRGNTIYF. The DNA for the CDR3 is TGTGCCAGCAGTTTTGACAGGGGGCCGAGGGGAAACACCATATATTTT.

The chain couples TRBV5-6 to TRBJ1-2; D may be TRBD1 (5 bases). The CDR3 is 14 residues long. Germline V gene lookup returns CDR1 SGHDT and CDR2 YYEEEE. Trimming cost V 0 bases and J 9 bases, with 15 bases left between them. The chain's CDR3 is CASSLASTVQSYTF. CDR3 bases: TGTGCCAGCAGCTTGGCCTCGACAGTTCAGAGCTACACCTTC.

This clone was picked up many times. This rearrangement joins TRBV7-9 to TRBJ2-1; 8 positions agree with TRBD2. V gave up 5 bases and J gave up 9 bases; unmatched junction bases: 9. The germline V gene has CDR1 SEHNR and CDR2 FQNEAQ (reference sequence). CDR3 length: 14 residues. The CDR3 here is CASSPRLASSEQFF. CDR3 bases: TGTGCCAGCAGCCCCCGACTAGCGTCTAGTGAGCAGTTCTTC.

This sequence joins TRBV10-3 and TRBJ1-1, with D maybe TRBD1 (5 bases). Looked up from germline, CDR1 is ENHRY and CDR2 is SYGVKD. Trimming took off 3 bases at V and 5 bases at J, with 10 bases between the two ends. The CDR3 extends over 13 amino acids. The CDR3 sequence: CAISDAGETEAFF. CDR3 DNA sequence: TGTGCCATCAGTGATGCGGGGGAAACTGAAGCTTTCTTT.

V and J are TRBV11-2 and TRBJ2-1; TRBD1 is a possible D gene (8 bases). The V gene lost 2 bases and the J gene lost 1 base, with 21 bases spanning the gap. Germline loops: CDR1 SGHAT, CDR2 FQNNGV. The CDR3 runs to 19 residues. The CDR3 DNA follows: TGTGCCAGCAGCTTACGGACAGGGAGGGCATCAGGATCCTACAATGAGCAGTTCTTC. This translates into CASSLRTGRASGSYNEQFF.

The CDR3 is CASSRRGRGSNQPQHF. The DNA for the CDR3 is TGTGCCAGCAGCCGCCGGGGGAGGGGAAGCAATCAGCCCCAGCATTTT. The V gene is TRBV28, the J gene TRBJ1-5, with a tentative D call TRBD1 (5 bases). The V end was cut by 6 bases, the J end by 1 base, with 16 bases between. Germline assignment: CDR1 MDHEN and CDR2 SYDVKM. This CDR3 contains 16 residues.

The rearrangement joins TRBV28 to TRBJ1-2; tentatively, D is TRBD1 (6 bases). The CDR3 length is 13 residues. Germline assignment: CDR1 MDHEN and CDR2 SYDVKM. V lost 10 bases and J lost 4, with 16 bases in between. The CDR3 DNA reads TGTGCCATCCGGGGGGGCACAATCTATGGCTACACCTTC. Protein: CAIRGGTIYGYTF.

V is TRBV5-4 and J is TRBJ1-2; 11 bases line up with TRBD1. J was trimmed by 1 base and V by 5 bases; bases with no gene match: 7. The CDR3 is made up of 16 amino acids. Germline CDR1 SGHNT, CDR2 YYREEE (reference sequence). CDR3 DNA sequence: TGTGCCAGCAGTACCGGGACAGGGGGAATTAACTATGGCTACACCTTC. Translation: CASSTGTGGINYGYTF.

This clone came up once. V is TRBV27 and J is TRBJ1-1; 12 bases map to TRBD1. Losses at the gene ends were 5 bases for V and 1 base for J; bases not matched to a gene: 2. In germline, CDR1 is MNHEY, CDR2 SMNVEV (reference sequence). This CDR3 comprises 15 residues. CDR3 nucleotide sequence: TGTGCCAGCAGTGGGACAGGGGGCGCGAACACTGAAGCTTTCTTT. Protein sequence: CASSGTGGANTEAFF.

This CDR3 is CASSPSREETQYF. In nucleotides, the CDR3 is TGTGCCAGCTCACCGTCCAGGGAAGAGACCCAGTACTTC. The chain recombines TRBV18 with TRBJ2-5; possibly TRBD1 for D (5 bases). V was shortened by 3 bases and J by 3 bases, with 8 bases between the two germline ends. The germline V gene has CDR1 KGHSH and CDR2 LQKENI. CDR3 length equals 13 residues. The full variable domain, in which reference TRBV18 and TRBJ2-5 provide the parts outside the CDR3, is NAGVMQNPRHLVRRRGQEARLRCSPMKGHSHVYWYRQLPEEGLKFMVYLQKENIIDESGMPKERFSAEFPKEGPSILRIQQVVRGDSAAYFCASSPSREETQYFGPGTRLLVL.

The CDR3 loop is CASRPRQTSSYNEQFF. The DNA for the CDR3 is TGTGCCAGCAGACCCCGACAGACCAGCTCCTACAATGAGCAGTTCTTC. V usage is TRBV2 and J usage is TRBJ2-1; D might be TRBD1 (5 bases). Trimming cost V 6 bases and J 0 bases, with 15 bases left between them. In germline, CDR1 is SNHLY, CDR2 FYNNEI. The CDR3 covers 16 residues.

The chain employs TRBV6-2 or TRBV6-3 and TRBJ1-2; D remains unclear. The CDR3 totals 12 residues. The V end lost 2 bases, the J end lost 4 bases, and 5 bases lay between the germline ends. From germline, CDR1 is MNHEY and CDR2 SVGEGT. This CDR3 is CASSYNSYGYTF. The CDR3 nucleotides are TGTGCCAGCAGTTACAACAGCTATGGCTACACCTTC.

This clone was seen more than once but under ten times. This chain connects TRBV6-1 to TRBJ1-5, with D tentatively TRBD1 (5 bases). This CDR3 is 14 amino acids long. In germline, CDR1 is MNHNS, CDR2 SASEGT. The V gene lost 1 base and the J gene lost 7 bases, with 11 bases spanning the gap. CDR3 sequence reads: CASSEVPGEQPQHF. CDR3 bases: TGTGCCAGCAGTGAAGTGCCGGGGGAGCAGCCCCAGCATTTT.

The rearrangement uses TRBV14 and TRBJ2-1, with TRBD2 matching over 11 bases. Trimming at V came to 2 bases and at J to 0 bases, leaving 9 bases not matched to a gene. CDR1 SGHDN and CDR2 FVKESK come from the germline V gene. This CDR3 region has 19 residues. CDR3 amino acids: CASSQRLAGGISSYNEQFF. DNA for the CDR3: TGTGCCAGCAGCCAACGCCTAGCGGGAGGTATTAGCTCCTACAATGAGCAGTTCTTC.

The chain employs TRBV27 and TRBJ2-1; 11 bases line up with TRBD1. Germline CDR1 and CDR2: MNHEY and SMNVEV (reference sequence). The length of the CDR3 is 14 residues. The trim removed 4 bases at V and 8 bases at J, leaving 4 bases unmatched. The CDR3 DNA sequence: TGTGCCAGCAGTTCTGGGACAGGGGGATATGAGCAGTTCTTC. This sequence encodes CASSSGTGGYEQFF.

This CDR3 reads CASSQDPRGNTEAFF. CDR3 bases: TGCGCCAGCAGCCAAGATCCCAGGGGGAACACTGAAGCTTTCTTT. V usage is TRBV4-1 and J usage is TRBJ1-1, with D tentatively TRBD1 (6 bases). Trimming took off 0 bases at V and 1 base at J, with 9 bases between the two ends. The CDR3 runs to 15 residues. CDR1 is MGHRA and CDR2 is YSYEKL in the germline V gene.

This clone was recorded a few times. The V call is TRBV15, the J call TRBJ1-5, with 8 bases identical to TRBD1. Germline lookup yields CDR1 LNHNV and CDR2 YYDKDF (reference sequence). This CDR3 contains 18 residues. J gave up 0 bases and V 2 bases, and 9 bases lay outside the gene matches. This CDR3 reads CATSRQRTGYYSNQPQHF. In DNA, the CDR3 is TGTGCCACCAGCAGACAAAGGACAGGGTACTATAGCAATCAGCCCCAGCATTTT. Filled out from reference TRBV15 and TRBJ1-5, the complete variable domain reads DAMVIQNPRYQVTQFGKPVTLSCSQTLNHNVMYWYQQKSSQAPKLLFHYYDKDFNNEADTPDNFQSRRPNTSFCFLDIRSPGLGDTAMYLCATSRQRTGYYSNQPQHFGDGTRLSIL.